These 32 T cell receptor beta chains share one sample of origin, sequenced in a study of cytomegalovirus exposure and HLA in healthy donors. The PCR made use of 60 Vbeta and 13 Jbeta primers. The assay was immunoSEQ multiplex PCR, and TCRdb's table has in-frame clones only and misses some. The table records approximately 140,000 clones, roughly four fifths of them present only once. The sample was PBMCs. The receptors derive from a boy younger than 10 in good health and CMV-seronegative.

The chain joins TRBV11-2 to TRBJ2-5; 7 positions agree with TRBD2. This CDR3 has 15 residues. CDR1 and CDR2 from the germline V gene are SGHAT and FQNNGV. V trimming: 5 bases; J trimming: 2 bases; junction bases outside the gene matches: 8. In DNA form, the CDR3 reads TGTGCCAGCAGCCCCTTTGCGGGGGATCAAGAGACCCAGTACTTC. Protein: CASSPFAGDQETQYF.

The rearrangement uses TRBV7-3 and TRBJ2-7; TRBD1 matches 7 bases. The CDR3 runs to 15 residues. The germline V gene encodes CDR1 SGHTA and CDR2 FQGTGA. The chain's CDR3 is CTSSPIQGTTYEQYV. The CDR3 DNA sequence: TGTACCAGCAGCCCAATACAGGGGACGACCTACGAGCAGTACGTC.

The rearrangement links TRBV7-3 to TRBJ1-4, with 7 bases identical to TRBD1. CDR1 SGHTA and CDR2 FQGTGA come from the germline V gene. The CDR3 has 15 residues. After removal of 2 bases from V and 7 bases from J, the junction contained 7 bases not matched to a gene. CDR3 protein: CASSLGVGGGEKLFF. CDR3 nucleotide sequence: TGTGCCAGCAGCTTAGGAGTAGGGGGCGGTGAAAAACTGTTTTTT.

Details on this clone: Sequence at one end of the junction differs from germline and may be a read error. This chain links TRBV7-9 with TRBJ1-2; 12 bases fit TRBD1. Germline CDR1 reads SEHNR; CDR2 reads FQNEAQ (reference sequence). The CDR3 has 15 amino acids. CDR3 nucleotide sequence: TGTTCCAGCAGCTTGGGGGGACAGGGGGCGTTTGGCTACACCTTC. Its translation: CSSSLGGQGAFGYTF.

V usage is TRBV18 and J usage is TRBJ1-2; tentatively, D is TRBD1 (6 bases). CDR3 length: 15 amino acids. Trimming cost V 3 bases and J 6 bases, with 17 bases left between them. Germline CDR1 reads KGHSH; CDR2 reads LQKENI. The CDR3 is CASSPRPSGGDGYTF. The CDR3 bases are TGTGCCAGCTCACCTAGACCTTCGGGGGGCGATGGCTACACCTTC.

The chain joins TRBV19 to TRBJ1-1, with 11 nucleotides matching TRBD1. CDR1 is LNHDA and CDR2 is SQIVND in the germline V gene (reference sequence). The CDR3 is made up of 18 amino acids. Trimming at V came to 5 bases and at J to 1 base, leaving 12 bases not matched to a gene. CDR3 sequence: CASSAGTGGFFPNTEAFF. The CDR3 nucleotides are TGTGCCAGTAGTGCCGGGACAGGGGGTTTCTTCCCGAACACTGAAGCTTTCTTT.

J is TRBJ1-3 and V is TRBV9; no firm D call. Germline CDR1 reads SGDLS; CDR2 reads YYNGEE. CDR3 length equals 17 residues. V gave up 0 bases and J gave up 0 bases, with 13 bases separating them. CDR3 sequence: CASSVESEMSSGNTIYF. CDR3 nucleotide sequence: TGTGCCAGCAGCGTAGAAAGCGAGATGAGCTCTGGAAACACCATATATTTT. Full variable domain (remainder filled in from reference TRBV9 and TRBJ1-3): DSGVTQTPKHLITATGQRVTLRCSPRSGDLSVYWYQQSLDQGLQFLIQYYNGEERAKGNILERFSAQQFPDLHSELNLSSLELGDSALYFCASSVESEMSSGNTIYFGEGSWLTVV.

CDR3 sequence: CASSLAQGGDTEAFF. CDR3 DNA: TGTGCCAGCAGCTTGGCTCAGGGGGGAGACACTGAAGCTTTCTTT. The chain uses TRBV5-6 and TRBJ1-1; 7 positions agree with TRBD1. V shed 0 bases, J shed 3 bases, and the junction held 5 bases outside the gene matches. Germline V CDR1 and CDR2: SGHDT, YYEEEE. This CDR3 spans 15 amino acids.

The gene calls are TRBV18 and TRBJ2-7, with TRBD1 matching over 7 bases. CDR1 is KGHSH, CDR2 LQKENI, per germline. The CDR3 runs 14 residues. The V segment lost 5 bases and the J segment 2 bases; nucleotides outside the gene matches: 6. The CDR3 bases are TGTGCCAGCTCATCTGGACAGGCCACCTACGAGCAGTACTTC. Its translation is CASSSGQATYEQYF.

This clone was picked up a small number of times. The chain combines TRBV9 with TRBJ1-4; D might be TRBD1 (6 bases). Germline CDR1 and CDR2: SGDLS and YYNGEE. Trimming removed 9 bases from V and 6 bases from J, with 18 bases in between. The length of the CDR3 is 14 residues. CDR3 DNA: TGTGCCACCACCTCAGGGGTGGAGGATGAAAAACTGTTTTTT. Translation: CATTSGVEDEKLFF.

This clone was seen a few times. J is TRBJ2-7 and V is TRBV7-9; 8 nucleotides agree with TRBD2. V dropped 6 bases and J dropped 6; count of bases not matched to a gene: 4. Per the germline V gene, CDR1 is SEHNR and CDR2 is FQNEAQ (reference sequence). This CDR3 is 12 amino acids long. CDR3 loop: CASRGLGGEQYF. As DNA, the CDR3 is TGTGCCAGCAGGGGACTAGGTGGCGAGCAGTACTTC.

This chain joins TRBV9 and TRBJ1-2; D gene unclear. The CDR3 is 14 amino acids. The germline V gene encodes CDR1 SGDLS and CDR2 YYNGEE. V lost 0 bases to trimming and J lost 7 bases, with 13 bases between them. The CDR3 DNA is TGTGCCAGCAGCGTAGCACCGGGTGCGGGTGGCTACACCTTC. Its protein product is CASSVAPGAGGYTF. Supplemented by reference TRBV9 and TRBJ1-2, the full variable domain reads DSGVTQTPKHLITATGQRVTLRCSPRSGDLSVYWYQQSLDQGLQFLIQYYNGEERAKGNILERFSAQQFPDLHSELNLSSLELGDSALYFCASSVAPGAGGYTFGSGTRLTVV.

The chain is built from TRBV6-5 and TRBJ2-3; 13 bases match TRBD2. J lost 6 bases, V lost 2 bases, and 2 bases had no gene match. CDR3 size: 15 residues. Germline-derived CDR1 and CDR2 are MNHEY and SVGAGI. CDR3 residues: CASSYQTSGGDTQYF. The CDR3 DNA sequence: TGTGCCAGCAGTTACCAGACTAGCGGGGGGGATACGCAGTATTTT.

The V and J genes are TRBV4-1 and TRBJ1-5, with D possibly matching TRBD1 (5 bases). CDR1 is MGHRA and CDR2 is YSYEKL in the germline V gene. The V end lost 3 bases, the J end lost 3 bases, and 15 bases lay between the germline ends. The CDR3 is made up of 16 amino acids. The CDR3 region has the DNA TGCGCCAGCAGCCACCCCAAGGGAGGGGACAATCAGCCCCAGCATTTT. Translated: CASSHPKGGDNQPQHF.

The chain has TRBV4-1 and TRBJ2-7; 8 nucleotides agree with TRBD2. This CDR3 contains 16 residues. In germline, CDR1 is MGHRA, CDR2 YSYEKL. The J segment lost 0 bases and the V segment lost 0 bases, leaving 4 bases of the junction unmatched. The chain's CDR3 is CASSQELAGFSYEQYF. The DNA of the CDR3 is TGCGCCAGCAGCCAAGAGTTAGCGGGATTCTCCTACGAGCAGTACTTC.

The chain has TRBV9 and TRBJ2-1; D is ambiguous. V was cut by 3 bases and J by 5 bases, with 3 bases left in between. Germline CDR1 and CDR2: SGDLS and YYNGEE. The CDR3 has 11 amino acids. CDR3 DNA sequence: TGTGCCAGCAGCGCTAACAATGAGCAGTTCTTC. It encodes CASSANNEQFF.

The chain joins TRBV4-1 to TRBJ2-1, with TRBD2 identical over 7 bases. Germline V gives CDR1 MGHRA, CDR2 YSYEKL. With 1 base clipped from V and 4 bases from J, the junction kept 7 bases outside the gene matches. The CDR3 is 16 amino acids. This chain's CDR3 is CASSQVMAGAYNEQFF. The CDR3 DNA reads as TGCGCCAGCAGCCAAGTCATGGCGGGAGCTTACAATGAGCAGTTCTTC.

V gene TRBV11-2 combines with J gene TRBJ2-1; unclear D gene. The CDR3 contains 13 residues. V was pared by 1 base and J by 9 bases, with 10 bases between. CDR1 is SGHAT and CDR2 is FQNNGV in the germline V gene. Here the CDR3 DNA reads TGTGCCAGCAGCTTAGGTAGCTGGTTTGAGCAGTTCTTC. It yields the protein CASSLGSWFEQFF.

The J gene is TRBJ2-7, the V gene TRBV6-1, with D possibly matching TRBD2 (6 bases). Germline V lookup: CDR1 MNHNS, CDR2 SASEGT. V lost 4 bases to trimming and J lost 2 bases, with 15 bases between them. The CDR3 loop spans 15 amino acids. The CDR3 coding sequence is TGTGCCAGCAGTGGAACGATAGCGGCTACCTACGAGCAGTACTTC. It encodes CASSGTIAATYEQYF.

On this clone: The germline gene is not matched at one end of the junction; a read error may be the cause. The J gene is TRBJ2-3, the V gene TRBV4-1; 10 positions match TRBD2. The germline V gene has CDR1 MGHRA and CDR2 YSYEKL. The CDR3 has 15 residues. CDR3 DNA sequence: TGCGCCAGCAGCCGCGCTAGCGGGGGTGCAGATACGCTGTATTTT. This gives the protein CASSRASGGADTLYF.

This clone was counted a single time. The chain links TRBV5-4 to TRBJ2-5, with 12 nucleotides matching TRBD2. Looked up from germline, CDR1 is SGHNT and CDR2 is YYREEE (reference sequence). The V gene end was trimmed by 2 bases and the J gene end by 0 bases; junction bases not matched to a gene: 2. This CDR3 region has 16 residues. CDR3 loop: CASSFTSGGYQETQYF. CDR3 DNA sequence: TGTGCCAGCAGCTTCACTAGCGGGGGGTACCAAGAGACCCAGTACTTC.

With regard to this clone: In the same sample, other DNA sequences code for this CDR3. The chain uses TRBV29-1 and TRBJ1-1; unclear D gene. The CDR3 consists of 10 residues. Trimming removed 7 bases at V and 3 bases at J, with 6 bases between. CDR1 and CDR2 (germline): SQVTM, ANQGSEA. The CDR3 nucleotides are TGCAGCGCCTTAGACACTGAAGCTTTCTTT. Amino acid sequence: CSALDTEAFF. Full variable domain (outside the CDR3, taken from reference TRBV29-1 and TRBJ1-1): SAVISQKPSRDICQRGTSLTIQCQVDSQVTMMFWYRQQPGQSLTLIATANQGSEATYESGFVIDKFPISRPNLTFSTLTVSNMSPEDSSIYLCSALDTEAFFGQGTRLTVV.

The chain carries TRBV29-1 and TRBJ2-3; unclear D gene. V shed 0 bases and J shed 2 bases, with 9 bases lying between them. The CDR3 sequence is 14 residues long. Germline V gene sequence: CDR1 SQVTM, CDR2 ANQGSEA. CDR3 coding DNA: TGCAGCGTTGAAGAATCCGACTCCACAGATACGCAGTATTTT. Residues: CSVEESDSTDTQYF.

This chain joins TRBV5-8 and TRBJ1-5; D might be TRBD1 (6 bases). Germline-derived CDR1 and CDR2 are SGHTS and YDEGEE. CDR3 size: 14 residues. V shed 5 bases and J shed 3 bases, with 12 bases lying between them. The CDR3 DNA reads as TGTGCCAGCAGTTTTTCAGGGGCCAATCAGCCCCAGCATTTT. This codes for CASSFSGANQPQHF.

The CDR3 region is CSAKRNYGYTF. In DNA, the CDR3 is TGCAGTGCTAAACGGAACTATGGCTACACCTTC. The rearrangement uses TRBV20-1 and TRBJ1-2; D is undetermined. CDR3 length: 11 residues. In germline, CDR1 is DFQATT, CDR2 SNEGSKA (reference sequence). V was shortened by 4 bases and J by 2 bases, with 5 bases between the two germline ends.

V gene TRBV10-2 combines with J gene TRBJ1-1; 9 bases line up with TRBD1. In germline, CDR1 is WSHSY, CDR2 SAAADI. V dropped 3 bases and J dropped 10; count of bases not matched to a gene: 6. There are 13 residues in the CDR3. CDR3 residues: CASSEGTGCAAFF. The CDR3 DNA follows: TGCGCCAGCAGTGAAGGGACAGGGTGTGCAGCTTTCTTT.

The V and J genes are TRBV15 and TRBJ2-1, with a weak D call TRBD2 (5 bases). The germline gives CDR1 LNHNV, CDR2 YYDKDF (reference sequence). The CDR3 has 16 residues. The V end lost 0 bases, the J end lost 1 base, and 10 bases lay between the germline ends. The CDR3 spells CATSRDNGGSYNEQFF. The CDR3 DNA sequence: TGTGCCACCAGCAGAGATAACGGCGGGTCCTACAATGAGCAGTTCTTC.

CDR3 coding DNA: TGTGCCAGTAGTGACGGGGTTAGCTACGAGCAGTACTTC. Translation gives CASSDGVSYEQYF. The chain carries TRBV19 and TRBJ2-7; possible D gene TRBD2, 5 bases. V was trimmed by 5 bases and J by 3 bases, leaving 11 bases between them. CDR1 LNHDA and CDR2 SQIVND come from the germline V gene (reference sequence). The CDR3 runs to 13 residues.

The V call is TRBV4-2, the J call TRBJ2-7; 8 bases line up with TRBD1. The CDR3 covers 14 residues. CDR1 is LGHNA and CDR2 is YNFKEQ in the germline V gene. The V gene end was trimmed by 9 bases and the J gene end by 2 bases; junction bases not matched to a gene: 9. The CDR3 is CASEWTGTTYEQYF. In nucleotides, the CDR3 is TGTGCCAGTGAATGGACAGGGACGACCTACGAGCAGTACTTC.

This CDR3 reads CASSPDTSNTEAFF. The CDR3 region has the DNA TGTGCCAGCTCACCGGACACTTCAAACACTGAAGCTTTCTTT. The chain recombines TRBV18 with TRBJ1-1; D is perhaps TRBD1 (5 bases). V lost 3 bases and J lost 2, with 10 bases in between. The germline V gene has CDR1 KGHSH and CDR2 LQKENI. This CDR3 is built from 14 residues.

V usage is TRBV10-2 and J usage is TRBJ2-7; a weak D match, TRBD2 (5 bases). Per germline, CDR1 WSHSY and CDR2 SAAADI. Trimming pared 5 bases from V and 4 bases from J, leaving 6 bases between. There are 11 residues in the CDR3. The CDR3 spells CASSPGYEQYV. In DNA, the CDR3 is TGCGCCAGCAGTCCGGGATACGAGCAGTACGTC.

This chain links TRBV6-1 with TRBJ1-1, with no clear D. Germline CDR1 reads MNHNS; CDR2 reads SASEGT. The CDR3 is made up of 12 amino acids. The V and J ends lost 3 bases and 4 bases respectively, with 6 bases between them. As DNA, the CDR3 is TGTGCCAGCAGTGAGGCAATCACTGAAGCTTTCTTT. It is translated as CASSEAITEAFF.